The 20 T cell receptor beta chains below all came from one sample that was sequenced in a study of T cell repertoires in cytomegalovirus infection. TCRdb reprocessed the reads via MiXCR and lists one record per CDR3 protein. The sample consists of more than 500,000 distinct CDR3 sequences, 16% of them appearing once. The source material was CD8+ T cells from PBMCs. The receptor source for this set is a human donor in good health (CMV status not recorded). Some clones in this sample may be carry-over from other donors' samples.

A remark on this clonotype: This likely comes from a read error, as the CDR3 has no conserved phenylalanine or tryptophan at its end. This chain connects TRBV27 to TRBJ2-7, with D possibly being TRBD2 (5 bases). The CDR3 covers 15 residues. V was clipped by 5 bases and J by 2 bases, with 16 bases between them. From germline, CDR1 is MNHEY and CDR2 SMNVEV (reference sequence). The CDR3 sequence is CASSTKYGNTYEQYL. As DNA, the CDR3 is TGTGCCAGCAGTACCAAGTACGGGAACACCTACGAGCAGTACTTA.

Concerning this clonotype: This may stem from a read error, because a much larger clone lies one nucleotide away. It is likely a read error, because the conserved phenylalanine at the end of the CDR3 is missing. The CDR3 nucleotides are TGTGCCAGCAGCCTCACCCCCTACGAGACCCAGTACTGC. It yields the protein CASSLTPYETQYC. The V gene is TRBV14, the J gene TRBJ2-5; D not certain. Per the germline V gene, CDR1 is SGHDN and CDR2 is FVKESK. CDR3 length: 13 residues. V lost 4 bases, J lost 5 bases, and 11 bases lay in between.

This clonotype has only one observation. The chain employs TRBV29-1 and TRBJ2-2; no clear D. The CDR3 sequence is 13 residues long. Germline V gene sequence: CDR1 SQVTM, CDR2 ANQGSEA. Trimming stripped 3 bases from V and 1 base from J, with 6 bases between. CDR3 amino acids: CSVEAGNTGELFF. DNA of the CDR3: TGCAGCGTTGAGGCAGGGAACACCGGGGAGCTGTTTTTT.

In this sample, this clonotype turned up a few times. This chain connects TRBV6-2 or TRBV6-3 to TRBJ2-5; 9 bases align to TRBD1. The germline V gene encodes CDR1 MNHEY and CDR2 SVGEGT. Losses at the gene ends were 2 bases for V and 4 bases for J; bases not matched to a gene: 5. The CDR3 consists of 15 residues. The CDR3 DNA sequence: TGTGCCAGCAGTTACCCCACAGGGGGCACAGAGACCCAGTACTTC. Its translation: CASSYPTGGTETQYF.

This clonotype was counted at least ten times. V is TRBV7-9 and J is TRBJ2-1, with no clear D. Germline lookup yields CDR1 SEHNR and CDR2 FQNEAQ (reference sequence). Trimming shortened V by 5 bases and J by 5 bases, and 22 bases separated the two germline ends. This CDR3 region has 17 residues. In nucleotides, the CDR3 is TGTGCCAGCAGCCTTACATTATGGCAGCATGGGCACAATGAGCAGTTCTTC. It yields the protein CASSLTLWQHGHNEQFF.

The chain employs TRBV6-5 and TRBJ2-7; D perhaps matches TRBD2 (7 bases). The V gene lost 6 bases and the J gene lost 3 bases, with 18 bases spanning the gap. The CDR3 is made up of 15 amino acids. Looked up from germline, CDR1 is MNHEY and CDR2 is SVGAGI. The CDR3: CASSEGEGSNYEQYF. CDR3 bases: TGTGCCAGCAGCGAGGGGGAGGGGTCAAACTACGAGCAGTACTTC.

This clonotype was detected many times. This chain links TRBV19 with TRBJ1-4, with a tentative D call TRBD1 (5 bases). From germline, CDR1 is LNHDA and CDR2 SQIVND (reference sequence). The CDR3 has 16 amino acids. V shed 3 bases and J shed 2 bases, with 13 bases lying between them. Here the CDR3 reads CASSILTEGTNEKLFF. The DNA of the CDR3 is TGTGCCAGTAGTATCCTCACGGAGGGGACTAATGAAAAACTGTTTTTT.

This clonotype was observed at least ten times. J is TRBJ2-1 and V is TRBV7-2; TRBD2 aligns across 10 bases. The CDR3 has 18 residues. From germline, CDR1 is SGHTA and CDR2 FQGNSA. The V gene end was trimmed by 2 bases and the J gene end by 2 bases; junction bases not matched to a gene: 9. The CDR3 spells CASSLRQPSGRAYNEQFF. The CDR3 DNA sequence: TGTGCCAGCAGCTTACGACAACCGAGCGGGAGGGCCTACAATGAGCAGTTCTTC. Full variable domain (remainder filled in from reference TRBV7-2 and TRBJ2-1): GAGVSQSPSNKVTEKGKDVELRCDPISGHTALYWYRQSLGQGLEFLIYFQGNSAPDKSGLPSDRFSAERTGGSVSTLTIQRTQQEDSAVYLCASSLRQPSGRAYNEQFFGPGTRLTVL.

This clonotype was detected many times. This chain joins TRBV12-3 or TRBV12-4 and TRBJ2-2; D unresolved. The CDR3 spans 14 residues. V was shortened by 5 bases and J by 7 bases, with 14 bases between the two germline ends. CDR3 protein: CASSLLTPGGELFF. CDR3 DNA: TGTGCCAGCAGTCTCCTTACCCCTGGCGGGGAGCTGTTTTTT.

This clonotype was observed a few times. In DNA form, the CDR3 reads TGCAGTGCTAGGTTACACCGGGACAGCAGCAATCAGCCCCAGCATTTT. Translation: CSARLHRDSSNQPQHF. The chain has TRBV20-1 and TRBJ1-5, with 7 nucleotides matching TRBD1. There are 16 residues in the CDR3. With 3 bases clipped from V and 1 base from J, the junction kept 9 bases outside the gene matches. Germline V gene data show CDR1 as DFQATT and CDR2 as SNEGSKA (reference sequence).

This sequence joins TRBV27 and TRBJ2-7; perhaps TRBD1 as D (6 bases). This CDR3 has 16 residues. Germline V gene lookup returns CDR1 MNHEY and CDR2 SMNVEV (reference sequence). The V end was cut by 6 bases, the J end by 2 bases, with 20 bases between. CDR3 DNA: TGTGCCAGCAGCCCTTCTACAGGACAGAAGCCCTACGAGCAGTACTTC. Translated: CASSPSTGQKPYEQYF.

The genes are TRBV5-5 and TRBJ2-2; D unresolved. The CDR3 runs 11 residues. V was cut by 1 base and J by 9 bases, with 4 bases left in between. Germline V gene lookup returns CDR1 SGHKS and CDR2 YYEKEE (reference sequence). The CDR3, as DNA: TGTGCCAGCAGCTTGACTAGGGAGCTGTTTTTT. Protein: CASSLTRELFF.

The V and J genes are TRBV29-1 and TRBJ1-1; TRBD1 might be the D (5 bases). V was trimmed by 4 bases and J by 5 bases, leaving 11 bases between them. Germline lookup yields CDR1 SQVTM and CDR2 ANQGSEA. The CDR3 runs to 12 residues. The CDR3 loop reads CSVAREGTEAFF. The CDR3 DNA reads as TGCAGCGTTGCCAGGGAGGGAACTGAAGCTTTCTTT.

The chain uses TRBV25-1 and TRBJ1-1; tentative D call: TRBD1 (6 bases). The V end lost 7 bases, the J end lost 7 bases, and 13 bases lay between the germline ends. Germline V gene data show CDR1 as MGHDK and CDR2 as SYGVNS. The CDR3 is 12 residues long. The CDR3 region is CASKSGALEAFF. CDR3 nucleotide sequence: TGTGCCAGCAAGTCGGGGGCTCTTGAAGCTTTCTTT.

V is TRBV27 and J is TRBJ2-1, with D perhaps being TRBD1 or TRBD2 (5 bases each). Germline values: CDR1 MNHEY, CDR2 SMNVEV (reference sequence). V was shortened by 4 bases and J by 5 bases, with 18 bases between the two germline ends. The length of the CDR3 is 16 residues. CDR3 sequence: CASSSGTGRVDNEQFF. The CDR3 region has the DNA TGTGCCAGCAGTTCGGGGACGGGTAGGGTGGACAATGAGCAGTTCTTC.

The V and J genes are TRBV28 and TRBJ2-1; 9 bases match TRBD2. Looked up from germline, CDR1 is MDHEN and CDR2 is SYDVKM. J lost 8 bases, V lost 3 bases, and 14 bases had no gene match. The CDR3 is 17 residues long. This CDR3 is CASSLVKIAGVKDEQFF. The CDR3 DNA is TGTGCCAGCAGTTTGGTCAAGATAGCGGGAGTCAAAGATGAGCAGTTCTTC.

This clonotype was picked up a small number of times. The CDR3 region has the DNA TGTGCCAGCAGTACACCCCGGCTCCACAGGGGGCTTTTCGGGGAGCTGTTTTTT. This gives the protein CASSTPRLHRGLFGELFF. The V and J genes are TRBV6-1 and TRBJ2-2; TRBD1 aligns across 9 bases. The CDR3 covers 18 residues. CDR1 is MNHNS, CDR2 SASEGT, per germline. V gave up 5 bases and J gave up 7 bases; unmatched junction bases: 17.

This clonotype was recorded a few times. V is TRBV14 and J is TRBJ2-7; D perhaps matches TRBD1 (5 bases). The V gene lost 2 bases and the J gene lost 3 bases, with 11 bases spanning the gap. The germline CDR1 and CDR2 sequences are SGHDN and FVKESK. The CDR3 length is 14 residues. CDR3 coding DNA: TGTGCCAGCAGCCAACAGGGAATAGGCTACGAGCAGTACTTC. As protein: CASSQQGIGYEQYF.

There are many counts of this clonotype. The chain uses TRBV12-5 and TRBJ2-7, with D uncertain. Trimming shortened V by 3 bases and J by 7 bases, and 7 bases separated the two germline ends. The CDR3 runs 11 residues. Germline V gives CDR1 LGHNT, CDR2 FRNRAP. In nucleotides, the CDR3 is TGTGCTAGTGGTTTTGCCCTGGAGCAGTACTTC. It yields the protein CASGFALEQYF.

The chain has TRBV5-5 and TRBJ1-1, with D possibly TRBD1 on 6 matching bases. CDR3 length: 14 residues. Germline-derived CDR1 and CDR2 are SGHKS and YYEKEE (reference sequence). V was pared by 2 bases and J by 7 bases, with 15 bases between. The CDR3 DNA reads as TGTGCCAGCAGCTTCTTCTGGGAGGGGGGTGAAGCTTTCTTT. As protein: CASSFFWEGGEAFF. Full variable domain (missing parts from reference TRBV5-5 and TRBJ1-1): DAGVTQSPTHLIKTRGQQVTLRCSPISGHKSVSWYQQVLGQGPQFIFQYYEKEERGRGNFPDRFSARQFPNYSSELNVNALLLGDSALYLCASSFFWEGGEAFFGQGTRLTVV.